This T cell receptor beta chain was profiled in a study of blood T cell repertoires in COVID-19. Turning to the study itself: There were acute and convalescent COVID-19 samples, and they came from the United States, Italy and Spain. T cells, B-cell-depleted T cells, or PBMCs supplied cDNA or gDNA.

Methods used by the authors: Amplification with reference gene primers provided the estimates of nucleated cell counts. The repertoire was sequenced with immunoSEQ multiplex PCR; TCRdb's copy has only in-frame clones and lacks some. D and trimming were read from the DNA, whereas the V and J calls and clone size are those reported in that table. In the table there are 150,000 or so clones, about 88% of which are singletons. The CDR3 extends over 14 amino acids. Germline V gene data show CDR1 as MNHEY and CDR2 as SVGAGI. V dropped 6 bases and J dropped 1 base, with 10 bases sitting between them. The clonotype comes from a human donor in a cohort sampled during active COVID-19. The chain links TRBV6-5 to TRBJ1-5; a possible D gene is TRBD1 (5 bases). Sequencing was carried out using peripheral blood. This chain's CDR3 is CASRQSGSNQPQHF. DNA of the CDR3: TGTGCCAGCAGACAATCAGGGAGCAATCAGCCCCAGCATTTT.